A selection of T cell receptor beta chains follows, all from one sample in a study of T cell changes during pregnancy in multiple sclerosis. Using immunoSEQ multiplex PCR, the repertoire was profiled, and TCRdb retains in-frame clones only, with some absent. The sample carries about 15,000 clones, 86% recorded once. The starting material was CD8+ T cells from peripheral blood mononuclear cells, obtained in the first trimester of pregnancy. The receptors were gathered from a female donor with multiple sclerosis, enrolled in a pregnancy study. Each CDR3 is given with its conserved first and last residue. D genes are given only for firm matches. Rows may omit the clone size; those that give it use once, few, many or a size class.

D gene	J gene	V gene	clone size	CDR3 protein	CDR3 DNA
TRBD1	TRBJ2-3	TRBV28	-	CASSFGGQGVTTDTQYF	TGTGCCAGCAGTTTCGGGGGACAGGGGGTAACCACAGATACGCAGTATTTT
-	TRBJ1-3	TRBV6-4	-	CASRHPIGGPGNTIYF	TGTGCCAGCAGACACCCTATTGGGGGCCCTGGAAACACCATATATTTT
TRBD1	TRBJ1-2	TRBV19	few	CASSIDRGNYGYTF	TGTGCCAGTAGTATCGACAGGGGGAACTATGGCTACACCTTC
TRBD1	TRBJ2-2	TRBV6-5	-	CASSYDGTGLTGELFF	TGTGCCAGCAGTTACGATGGGACAGGGTTGACCGGGGAGCTGTTTTTT
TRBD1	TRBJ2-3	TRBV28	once	CASSSVTRDRGWGTDTQYF	TGTGCCAGCAGTTCAGTAACCCGGGACAGGGGGTGGGGCACAGATACGCAGTATTTT
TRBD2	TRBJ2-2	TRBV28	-	CASRHSGRGSGELFF	TGTGCCAGCAGACATAGCGGGAGGGGCTCCGGGGAGCTGTTTTTT
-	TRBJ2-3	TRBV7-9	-	CASSLVRRLGEADTQYF	TGTGCCAGCAGCTTAGTCCGTAGGCTAGGGGAAGCAGATACGCAGTATTTT
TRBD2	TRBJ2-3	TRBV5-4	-	CASSLEASGGAGTDTQYF	TGTGCCAGCAGCTTGGAGGCTAGCGGGGGGGCCGGGACAGATACGCAGTATTTT
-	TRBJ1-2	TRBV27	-	CASSKYGGGSLYGYTF	TGTGCCAGCAGTAAATACGGGGGAGGCTCTCTCTATGGCTACACCTTC
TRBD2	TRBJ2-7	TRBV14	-	CASSPGAGIPFSYEQYF	TGTGCCAGCAGCCCAGGAGCGGGGATCCCCTTCTCCTACGAGCAGTACTTC
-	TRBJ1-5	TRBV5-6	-	CASSGGVRQPQHF	TGTGCCAGCAGCGGGGGGGTGCGGCAGCCCCAGCATTTT
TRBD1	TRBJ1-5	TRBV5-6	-	CASSLGPGTERNQPQHF	TGTGCCAGCAGCTTGGGGCCCGGGACAGAAAGGAATCAGCCCCAGCATTTT
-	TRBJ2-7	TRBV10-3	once	CASGGSYGRSTLSYEQYF	TGTGCCTCCGGGGGTAGTTACGGACGGTCAACCTTATCCTACGAGCAGTACTTC
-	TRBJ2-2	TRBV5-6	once	CASSEDTGGELFF	TGTGCCAGCAGCGAGGACACTGGCGGGGAGCTGTTTTTT
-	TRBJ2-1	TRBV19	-	CASSPRWGRYNEQFF	TGTGCCAGTAGTCCCCGCTGGGGCCGCTACAATGAGCAGTTCTTC
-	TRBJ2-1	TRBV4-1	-	CASSQVDGIVNEQFF	TGCGCCAGCAGCCAAGTTGACGGGATCGTCAATGAGCAGTTCTTC
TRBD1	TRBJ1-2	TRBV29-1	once	CSVEERDRRNSNYGYTF	TGCAGCGTTGAAGAAAGGGACAGACGAAACTCTAACTATGGCTACACCTTC
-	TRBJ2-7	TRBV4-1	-	CASSQVLGAYEQYF	TGCGCCAGCAGCCAAGTACTTGGAGCCTACGAGCAGTACTTC
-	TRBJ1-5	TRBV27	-	CASSLQGNHQPQHF	TGTGCCAGCAGTCTGCAGGGGAACCATCAGCCCCAGCATTTT
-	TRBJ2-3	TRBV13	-	CASSLVKVTSGDTQYF	TGTGCCAGCAGCTTAGTTAAAGTCACTTCGGGAGATACGCAGTATTTT
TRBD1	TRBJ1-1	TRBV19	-	CASSIGPGGNTEAFF	TGTGCCAGTAGTATAGGCCCAGGGGGGAACACTGAAGCTTTCTTT
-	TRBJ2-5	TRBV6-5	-	CASSYSGLKQETQYF	TGTGCCAGCAGTTACTCGGGCCTGAAACAAGAGACCCAGTACTTC
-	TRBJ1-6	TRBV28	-	CASSLTEDSPLHF	TGTGCCAGCAGCCTCACGGAGGATTCACCCCTCCACTTT
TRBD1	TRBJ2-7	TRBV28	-	CASSSGQGDEQYF	TGTGCCAGCAGTTCGGGACAGGGTGACGAGCAGTACTTC
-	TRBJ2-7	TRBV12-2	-	CASRLFAGTGGPYEQYF	TGTGCAAGTCGCTTATTCGCCGGGACAGGGGGACCCTACGAGCAGTACTTC
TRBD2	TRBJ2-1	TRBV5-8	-	CASSLSGGRASDDEQFF	TGTGCCAGCAGCTTGAGTGGCGGGAGGGCCTCTGACGATGAGCAGTTCTTC
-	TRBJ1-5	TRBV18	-	CASSPAGVGQPQHF	TGTGCCAGCTCACCAGCGGGGGTGGGACAGCCCCAGCATTTT
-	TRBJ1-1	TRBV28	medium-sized	CASSARQTSNTEAFF	TGTGCCAGCAGCGCCCGACAAACCTCGAACACTGAAGCTTTCTTT
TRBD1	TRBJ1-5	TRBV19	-	CASSTSGGSLQPQHF	TGTGCCAGTAGTACCTCAGGGGGCAGCTTGCAGCCCCAGCATTTT
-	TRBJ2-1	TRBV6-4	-	CASSVSPQGEQFF	TGTGCCAGCAGCGTGTCCCCCCAGGGTGAGCAGTTCTTC
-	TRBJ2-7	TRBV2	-	CASSEAQYPYEQYF	TGTGCCAGCAGTGAAGCACAATACCCCTACGAGCAGTACTTC
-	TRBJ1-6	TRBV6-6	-	CASSYRRPDYNSPLHF	TGTGCCAGCAGTTACCGGAGGCCCGACTATAATTCACCCCTCCACTTT